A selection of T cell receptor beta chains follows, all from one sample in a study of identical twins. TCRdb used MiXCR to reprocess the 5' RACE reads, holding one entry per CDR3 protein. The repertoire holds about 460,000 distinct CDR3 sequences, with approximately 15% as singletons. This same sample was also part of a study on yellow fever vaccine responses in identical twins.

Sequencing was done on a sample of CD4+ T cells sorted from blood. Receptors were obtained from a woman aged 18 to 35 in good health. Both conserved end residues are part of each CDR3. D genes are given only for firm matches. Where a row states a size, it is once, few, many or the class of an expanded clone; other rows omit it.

TGTACCAGCCAGGACGCCCTTATGGATGAGCAGTTCTTC	CTSQDALMDEQFF	-	-	TRBV14	TRBJ2-1
TGCGCCAGCAGTGAGCCTAGCACAGATACGCAGTATTTT	CASSEPSTDTQYF	-	few	TRBV10-1	TRBJ2-3
TGTGCCAGCAGTGTACCTAGGTTGGTTCTGGAGACCCAGTACTTC	CASSVPRLVLETQYF	-	few	TRBV28	TRBJ2-5
TGTGCCAGCAGTTTAAGGGTAGCGGGAGAGGGTACGCAGTATTTT	CASSLRVAGEGTQYF	TRBD2	few	TRBV27	TRBJ2-3
TGCAGTGCTAGTGGACGGGGAAATCAGCCCCAGCATTTT	CSASGRGNQPQHF	-	-	TRBV20-1	TRBJ1-5
TGCGCCAGCAGCAATTCCGGGACAGCCTCCTACGAGCAGTACTTC	CASSNSGTASYEQYF	TRBD1	-	TRBV5-1	TRBJ2-7
TGTGCCAGCAGTTTACGCCAGGGACCCTACAATGAGCAGTTCTTC	CASSLRQGPYNEQFF	-	-	TRBV28	TRBJ2-1
TGCAGCGTTGAGGGGGACAGGGGAAACACTGAAGCTTTCTTT	CSVEGDRGNTEAFF	TRBD1	few	TRBV29-1	TRBJ1-1
TGTGCCAGCAGCGATCCCCAAAGGAATGCCTACAATGAGCAGTTCTTC	CASSDPQRNAYNEQFF	-	few	TRBV7-2	TRBJ2-1
TGTGCCAGCAGTTACGGTTCTTGGGGCCCCTACGAGCAGTACTTC	CASSYGSWGPYEQYF	-	-	TRBV6-5	TRBJ2-7